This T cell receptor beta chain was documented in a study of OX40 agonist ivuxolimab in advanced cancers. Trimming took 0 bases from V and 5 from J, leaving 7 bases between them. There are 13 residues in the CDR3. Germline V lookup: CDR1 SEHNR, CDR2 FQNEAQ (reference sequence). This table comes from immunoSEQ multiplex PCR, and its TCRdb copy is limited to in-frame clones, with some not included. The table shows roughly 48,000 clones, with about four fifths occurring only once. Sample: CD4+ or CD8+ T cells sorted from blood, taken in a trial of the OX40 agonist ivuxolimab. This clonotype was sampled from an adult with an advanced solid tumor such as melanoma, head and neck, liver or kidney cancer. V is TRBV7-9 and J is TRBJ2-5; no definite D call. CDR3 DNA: TGTGCCAGCAGCTTAGCCCAGTGGGAGACCCAGTACTTC. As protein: CASSLAQWETQYF.